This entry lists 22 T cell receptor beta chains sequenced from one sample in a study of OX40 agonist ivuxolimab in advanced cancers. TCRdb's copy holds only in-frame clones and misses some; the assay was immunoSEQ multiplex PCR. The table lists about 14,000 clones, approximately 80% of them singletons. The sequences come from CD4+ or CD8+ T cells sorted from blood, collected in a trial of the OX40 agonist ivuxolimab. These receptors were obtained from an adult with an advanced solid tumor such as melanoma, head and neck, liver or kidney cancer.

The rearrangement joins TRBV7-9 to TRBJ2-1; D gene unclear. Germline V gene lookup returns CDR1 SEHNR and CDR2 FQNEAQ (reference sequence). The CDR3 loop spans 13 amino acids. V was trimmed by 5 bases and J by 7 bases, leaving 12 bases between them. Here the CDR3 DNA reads TGTGCCAGCAGCCCTACCCGTACTAATGAGCAGTTCTTC. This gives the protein CASSPTRTNEQFF.

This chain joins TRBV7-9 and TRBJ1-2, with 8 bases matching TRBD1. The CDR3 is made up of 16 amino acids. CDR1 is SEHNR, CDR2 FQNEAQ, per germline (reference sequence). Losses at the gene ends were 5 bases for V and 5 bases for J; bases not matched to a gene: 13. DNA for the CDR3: TGTGCCAGCAGCATAAGACAGGGGCGAAAGGAGTATGGCTACACCTTC. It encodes CASSIRQGRKEYGYTF.

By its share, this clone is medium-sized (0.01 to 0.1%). CDR3 nucleotides: TGTGCCAGCAGCCCCCAAAGTACAGGGTCCTACGAGCAGTACTTC. Encoded protein: CASSPQSTGSYEQYF. The chain has TRBV4-2 and TRBJ2-7; maybe TRBD1 (6 bases). The V and J ends lost 4 bases and 1 base respectively, with 14 bases between them. Germline CDR1 LGHNA, CDR2 YNFKEQ. CDR3 size: 15 residues.

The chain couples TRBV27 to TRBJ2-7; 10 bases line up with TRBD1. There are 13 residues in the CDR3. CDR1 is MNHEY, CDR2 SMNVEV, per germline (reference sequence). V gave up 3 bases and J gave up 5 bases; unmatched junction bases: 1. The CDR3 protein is CASSLGTGDEQYF. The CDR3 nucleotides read TGTGCCAGCAGTTTGGGGACAGGGGACGAGCAGTACTTC.

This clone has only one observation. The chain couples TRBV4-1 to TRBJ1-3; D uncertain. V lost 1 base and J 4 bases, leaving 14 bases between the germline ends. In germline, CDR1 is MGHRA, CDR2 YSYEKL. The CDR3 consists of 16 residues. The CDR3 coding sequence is TGCGCCAGCAGCCAAGTAGTCGCCGGGTCGGGAAACACCATATATTTT. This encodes CASSQVVAGSGNTIYF.

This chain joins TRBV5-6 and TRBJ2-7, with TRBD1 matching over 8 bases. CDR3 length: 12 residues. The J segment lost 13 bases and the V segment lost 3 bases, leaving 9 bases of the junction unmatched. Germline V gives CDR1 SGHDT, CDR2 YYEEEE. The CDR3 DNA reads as TGTGCCAGCAGCTGGGGGACAGGCCCCCTCTACTTC. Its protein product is CASSWGTGPLYF. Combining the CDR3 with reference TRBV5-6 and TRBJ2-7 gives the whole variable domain DAGVTQSPTHLIKTRGQQVTLRCSPKSGHDTVSWYQQALGQGPQFIFQYYEEEERQRGNFPDRFSGHQFPNYSSELNVNALLLGDSALYLCASSWGTGPLYFGPGTRLTVT.

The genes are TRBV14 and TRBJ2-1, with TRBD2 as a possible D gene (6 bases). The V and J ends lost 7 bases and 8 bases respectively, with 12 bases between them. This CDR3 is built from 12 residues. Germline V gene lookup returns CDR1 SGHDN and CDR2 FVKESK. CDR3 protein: CASIGSGHEQFF. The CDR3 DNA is TGTGCCAGCATCGGTAGCGGTCATGAGCAGTTCTTC.

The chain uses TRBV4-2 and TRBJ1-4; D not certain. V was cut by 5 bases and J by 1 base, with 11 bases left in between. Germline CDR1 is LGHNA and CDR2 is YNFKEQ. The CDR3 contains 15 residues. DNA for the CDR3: TGTGCCAGCAGCTCCCCCGGGATAACTAATGAAAAACTGTTTTTT. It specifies CASSSPGITNEKLFF.

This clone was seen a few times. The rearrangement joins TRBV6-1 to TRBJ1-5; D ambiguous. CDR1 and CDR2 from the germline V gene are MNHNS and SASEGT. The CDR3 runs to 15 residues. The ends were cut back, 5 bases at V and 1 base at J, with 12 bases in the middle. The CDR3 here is CASSPSQSSNQPQHF. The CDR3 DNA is TGTGCCAGCAGTCCATCTCAGTCAAGCAATCAGCCCCAGCATTTT.

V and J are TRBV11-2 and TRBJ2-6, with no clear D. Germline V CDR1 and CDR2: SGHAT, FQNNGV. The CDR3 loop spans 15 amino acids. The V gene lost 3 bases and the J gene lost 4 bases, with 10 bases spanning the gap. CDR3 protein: CASSLGAVGANVLTF. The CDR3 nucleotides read TGTGCCAGCAGCTTGGGCGCAGTAGGGGCCAACGTCCTGACTTTC.

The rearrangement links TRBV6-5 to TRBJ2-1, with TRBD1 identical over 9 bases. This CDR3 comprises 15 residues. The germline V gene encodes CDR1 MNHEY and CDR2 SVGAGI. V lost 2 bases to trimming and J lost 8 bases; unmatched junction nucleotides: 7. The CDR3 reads CASSYLGQGLDEQFF. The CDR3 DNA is TGTGCCAGCAGTTACCTCGGACAGGGGTTGGATGAGCAGTTCTTC.

The CDR3 is CASSWTGTANTEAFF. The DNA for the CDR3 is TGTGCCAGCAGCTGGACCGGGACAGCGAACACTGAAGCTTTCTTT. This chain joins TRBV7-9 and TRBJ1-1; TRBD1 aligns across 7 bases. The CDR3 is 15 amino acids. Trimming removed 4 bases from V and 1 base from J; junction bases left unmatched: 6. The germline gives CDR1 SEHNR, CDR2 FQNEAQ (reference sequence).

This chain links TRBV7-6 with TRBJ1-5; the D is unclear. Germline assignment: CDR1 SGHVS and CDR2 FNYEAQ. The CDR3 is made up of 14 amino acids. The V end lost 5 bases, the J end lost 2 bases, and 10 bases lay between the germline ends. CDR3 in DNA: TGTGCCAGCAGCCCAGCGGGTGGCAATCAGCCCCAGCATTTT. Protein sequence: CASSPAGGNQPQHF.

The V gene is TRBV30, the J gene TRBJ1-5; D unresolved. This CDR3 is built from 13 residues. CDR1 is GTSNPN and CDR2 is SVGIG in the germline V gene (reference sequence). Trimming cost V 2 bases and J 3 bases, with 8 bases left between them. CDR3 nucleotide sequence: TGTGCCTGGAGTTTTTCAGACAATCAGCCCCAGCATTTT. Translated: CAWSFSDNQPQHF.

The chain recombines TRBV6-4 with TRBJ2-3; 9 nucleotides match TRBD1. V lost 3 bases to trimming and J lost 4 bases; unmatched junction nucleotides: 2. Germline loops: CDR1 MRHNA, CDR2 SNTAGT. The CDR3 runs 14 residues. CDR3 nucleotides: TGTGCCAGCAGTGAGGGACAGGGAGCAGATACGCAGTATTTT. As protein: CASSEGQGADTQYF.

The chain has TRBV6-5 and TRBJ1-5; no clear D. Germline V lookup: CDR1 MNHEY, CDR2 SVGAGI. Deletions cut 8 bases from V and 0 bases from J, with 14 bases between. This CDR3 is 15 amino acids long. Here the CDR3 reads CASRGSMNSNQPQHF. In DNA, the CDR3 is TGTGCCAGCCGGGGATCAATGAATAGCAATCAGCCCCAGCATTTT.

The CDR3 nucleotides are TGTGCCAGCAGTGCCCCTGTCCGGGGACAGAACGAGCAGTACTTC. Encoded protein: CASSAPVRGQNEQYF. The genes are TRBV6-5 and TRBJ2-7; TRBD1 aligns across 7 bases. From germline, CDR1 is MNHEY and CDR2 SVGAGI. Trimming removed 5 bases from V and 5 bases from J; junction bases left unmatched: 12. CDR3 length equals 15 residues.

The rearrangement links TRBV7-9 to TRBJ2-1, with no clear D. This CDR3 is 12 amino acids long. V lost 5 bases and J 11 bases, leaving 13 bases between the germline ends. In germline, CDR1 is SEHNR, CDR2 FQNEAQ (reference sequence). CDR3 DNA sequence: TGTGCCAGCAGCGCCGGGCCTCCTAAGCAGTTCTTC. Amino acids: CASSAGPPKQFF.

CDR3: CASSFPTGDYEQYF. In DNA, the CDR3 is TGTGCCAGCAGCTTTCCCACAGGGGACTACGAGCAGTACTTC. This chain connects TRBV7-9 to TRBJ2-7; 7 positions match TRBD1. The V gene's germline CDR1 is SEHNR and CDR2 FQNEAQ (reference sequence). The CDR3 has 14 residues. Germline trimming cut 3 bases from V and 3 bases from J; bases unmatched to any gene: 5.

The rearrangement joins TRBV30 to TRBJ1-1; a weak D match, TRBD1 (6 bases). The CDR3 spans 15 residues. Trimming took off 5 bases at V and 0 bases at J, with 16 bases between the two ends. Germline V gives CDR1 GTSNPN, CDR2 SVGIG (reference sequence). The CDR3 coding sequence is TGTGCCTGGGGGCACACAGGGTACATGAACACTGAAGCTTTCTTT. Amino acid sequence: CAWGHTGYMNTEAFF.

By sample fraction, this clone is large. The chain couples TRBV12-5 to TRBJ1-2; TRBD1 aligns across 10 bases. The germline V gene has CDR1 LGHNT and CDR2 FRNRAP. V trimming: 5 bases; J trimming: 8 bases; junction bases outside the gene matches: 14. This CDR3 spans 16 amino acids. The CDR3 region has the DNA TGTGCTAGTGGTCCCCCCTCAGGGACAGGGGTTCGAGGCTACACCTTC. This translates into CASGPPSGTGVRGYTF.

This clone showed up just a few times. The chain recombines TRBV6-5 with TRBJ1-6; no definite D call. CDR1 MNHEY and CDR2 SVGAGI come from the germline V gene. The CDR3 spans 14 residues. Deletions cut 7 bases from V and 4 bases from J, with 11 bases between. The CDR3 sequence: CASTDGIYNSPLHF. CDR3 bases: TGTGCCAGCACTGACGGGATTTATAATTCACCCCTCCACTTT.